Detailed here is one T cell receptor (beta chain). These data come from a study of memory CD4+ T cells and cytomegalovirus serostatus. Data came from immunoSEQ multiplex PCR; TCRdb stores just in-frame clones and leaves some out. Of about 59,000 clones listed, 80% to 90% are singletons. The sort gate was single viable CD3+CD4+CD8-CD45RO+ cells for memory CD4+ T cells. CDR1 SGHNT and CDR2 YENEEA come from the germline V gene. This CDR3 comprises 16 residues. V lost 6 bases and J 4 bases, leaving 21 bases between the germline ends. The rearrangement joins TRBV11-3 to TRBJ1-2; a possible D gene is TRBD1 (5 bases). The specimen was memory CD4+ T cells from blood. The TCR originated in an adult in good health and CMV-seronegative. In DNA form, the CDR3 reads TGTGCCAGCAGTCGAGGCACGGGCAGGGCCTCCTATGGCTACACCTTC. Translation gives CASSRGTGRASYGYTF.